This T cell receptor beta chain was sequenced in a study of blood T cell repertoires in COVID-19. Assay used: immunoSEQ multiplex PCR; TCRdb lists only in-frame clones, some missing. The sample includes around 470,000 clones, about 88% of them seen just once. This CDR3 has 17 amino acids. The germline V gene encodes CDR1 LGHDT and CDR2 YNNKEL (reference sequence). Trimming removed 0 bases from V and 1 base from J, with 13 bases in between. The source is a man aged 18 to 35 with COVID-19, enrolled during active disease. The chain couples TRBV3-1 (or the pseudogene TRBV3-2) to TRBJ2-1; D not resolved. Source material: peripheral blood. The chain's CDR3 is CASSQDWSSSSYNEQFF. The CDR3 nucleotides are TGTGCCAGCAGCCAAGATTGGAGCTCCTCGTCCTACAATGAGCAGTTCTTC.